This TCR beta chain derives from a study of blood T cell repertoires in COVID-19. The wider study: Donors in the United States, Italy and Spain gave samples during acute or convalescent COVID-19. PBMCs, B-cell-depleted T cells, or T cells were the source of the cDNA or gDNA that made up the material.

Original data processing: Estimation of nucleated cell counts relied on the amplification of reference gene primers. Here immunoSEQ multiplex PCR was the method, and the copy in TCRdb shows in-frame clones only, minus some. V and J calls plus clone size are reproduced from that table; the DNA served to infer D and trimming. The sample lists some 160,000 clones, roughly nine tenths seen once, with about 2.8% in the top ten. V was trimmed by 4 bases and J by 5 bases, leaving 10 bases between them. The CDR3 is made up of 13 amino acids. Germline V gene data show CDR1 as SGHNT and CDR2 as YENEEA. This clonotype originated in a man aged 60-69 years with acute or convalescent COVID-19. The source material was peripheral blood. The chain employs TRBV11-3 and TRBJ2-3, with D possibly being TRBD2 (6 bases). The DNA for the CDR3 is TGTGCCAGCAGCTCCACCGGGGGAGATACGCAGTATTTT. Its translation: CASSSTGGDTQYF.